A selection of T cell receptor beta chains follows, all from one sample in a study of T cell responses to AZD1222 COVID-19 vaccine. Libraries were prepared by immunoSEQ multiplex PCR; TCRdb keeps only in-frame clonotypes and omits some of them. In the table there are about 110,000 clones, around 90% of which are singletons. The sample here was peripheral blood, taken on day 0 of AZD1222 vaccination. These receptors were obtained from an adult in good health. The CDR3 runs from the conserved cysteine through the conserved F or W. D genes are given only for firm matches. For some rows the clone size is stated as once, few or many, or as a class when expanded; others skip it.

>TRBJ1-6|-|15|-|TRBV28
TGTGCCAGTTATACAGGGAGCTCCTATAATTCACCCCTCCACTTT
CASYTGSSYNSPLHF
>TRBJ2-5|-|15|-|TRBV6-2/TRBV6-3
TGTGCCAGCAGTTACGGGAGGGGGCGCTCGGAGACCCAGTACTTC
CASSYGRGRSETQYF
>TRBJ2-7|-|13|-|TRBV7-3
TGTGCCAGCAGCTTTCAAAGCTCCTACGAGCAGTACTTC
CASSFQSSYEQYF
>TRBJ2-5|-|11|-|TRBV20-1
TGCAGTGCTAGAGATGGGCGGACCCAGTACTTC
CSARDGRTQYF
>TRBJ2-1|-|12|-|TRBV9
TGTGCCAGCAGCGGGGGAGCATCCCAGTGGTTCTTC
CASSGGASQWFF
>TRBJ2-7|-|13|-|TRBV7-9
TGTGCCAGCAGCGCGGTCCATTATAGTGAGCAGTACTTC
CASSAVHYSEQYF
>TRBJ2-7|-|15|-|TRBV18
TGTGCCAGCTCACCCCCGACCGGGGGATCCTACGAGCAGTACTTC
CASSPPTGGSYEQYF
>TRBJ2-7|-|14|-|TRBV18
TGTGCCAGCTCACCAAAGAATATCCCCTACGAGCAGTACTTC
CASSPKNIPYEQYF
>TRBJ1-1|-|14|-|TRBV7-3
TGTGCCAGCAGCTTATCCGGGACGGGCACTGAAGCTTTCTTT
CASSLSGTGTEAFF
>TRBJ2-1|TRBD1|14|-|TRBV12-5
TGTGCTAGTGGTAGGGACAGCCAGATCAATGAGCAGTTCTTC
CASGRDSQINEQFF
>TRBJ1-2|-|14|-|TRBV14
TGTGCCAGCAGAATTACCAGAGGGAGCTATGGCTACACCTTC
CASRITRGSYGYTF
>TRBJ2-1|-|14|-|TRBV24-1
TGTGCCACCAGTGATCCCCCGCAGGACAATGAGCAGTTCTTC
CATSDPPQDNEQFF
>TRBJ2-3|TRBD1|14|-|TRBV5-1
TGCGCCAGCAGCTTACGCAGGGGGTCAGATACGCAGTATTTT
CASSLRRGSDTQYF
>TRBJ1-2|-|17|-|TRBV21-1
TGTGCCAGCAGCAAAAGGGCCCTAAAGGTCGGGGATCCTGGCTACACCTTC
CASSKRALKVGDPGYTF
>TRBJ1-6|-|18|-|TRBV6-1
TGTGCCAGCAGTGGAAGGGTAGGGTCGAACTCCTATAATTCACCCCTCCACTTT
CASSGRVGSNSYNSPLHF
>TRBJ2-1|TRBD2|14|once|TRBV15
TGTGCCGCTGGGCAGGCGGGAGGGTCAGGTGAGCAGTTCTTC
CAAGQAGGSGEQFF
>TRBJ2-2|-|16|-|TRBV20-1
TGCAGTGCTAGTTTCCCCGGGAGATCGTTTACAGGGGAGCTGTTTTTT
CSASFPGRSFTGELFF
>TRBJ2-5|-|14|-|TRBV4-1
TGCGCCAGCAGCCAAGAGGGCCCGCCAGAGACCCAGTACTTC
CASSQEGPPETQYF
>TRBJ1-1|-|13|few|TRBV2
TGTGCCAGCAGTGAAGCGCTTCGGGTTTTGGCTTTCTTT
CASSEALRVLAFF
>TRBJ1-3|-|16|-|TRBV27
TGTGCCAGCAGTCCCCGCGCGGGGCGACCTGGAAACACCATATATTTT
CASSPRAGRPGNTIYF
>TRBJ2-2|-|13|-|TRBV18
TGTGCCAGCTCACAGGGAAACACCGGGGAGCTGTTTTTT
CASSQGNTGELFF
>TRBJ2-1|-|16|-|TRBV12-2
TGTGCAAGTCGCTTGAAGGGCGGGGGGCTCGACAATGAGCAGTTCTTC
CASRLKGGGLDNEQFF
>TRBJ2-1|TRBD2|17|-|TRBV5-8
TGTGCCAGCACTCGGGGGGTCGTCCTCGGTGCCTACAATGAGCAGTTCTTC
CASTRGVVLGAYNEQFF
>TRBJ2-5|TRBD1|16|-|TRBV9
TGTGCCAGCAGTGCAACGGGACAGGGTGATAGGGAGACCCAGTACTTC
CASSATGQGDRETQYF
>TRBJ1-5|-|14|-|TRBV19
TGTGCCAGTAGTGAACAGGGAGCCAATCAGCCCCAGCATTTT
CASSEQGANQPQHF
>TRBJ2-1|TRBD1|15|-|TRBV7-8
TGTGCCAGCAGCCCGCAGGGACAGGTGGGTAGTGAGCAGTTCTTC
CASSPQGQVGSEQFF
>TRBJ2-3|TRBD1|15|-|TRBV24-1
TGTGCCACCAGTGACACCGGGACAGGAGTGGATACGCAGTATTTT
CATSDTGTGVDTQYF
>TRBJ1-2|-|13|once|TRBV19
TGTGCCAGTAGCAGGACCGTTAACTATGGCTACACCTTC
CASSRTVNYGYTF
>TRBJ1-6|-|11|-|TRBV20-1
TGCAGTGCGAGCCCAGGGGCATCTCCCCACTTT
CSASPGASPHF
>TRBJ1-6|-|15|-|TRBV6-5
TGTGCCAGCAGTTACTCAGGACCTCTAAGGTCACCCCTCCACTTT
CASSYSGPLRSPLHF
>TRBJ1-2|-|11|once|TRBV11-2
TGTGCCAGCAGCCTGGACTATGGCTACACCTTC
CASSLDYGYTF
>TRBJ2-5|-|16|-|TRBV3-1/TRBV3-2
TGTGCCAGCAGCCAACATATTAGCGGCGTCCAAGAGACCCAGTACTTC
CASSQHISGVQETQYF
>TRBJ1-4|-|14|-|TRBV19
TGTGCCAGTAGGCGACGGACAGCCGATGAAAAACTGTTTTTT
CASRRRTADEKLFF
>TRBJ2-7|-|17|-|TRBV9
TGTGCCAGCAGCGTAGGTCAGGGGTCCCCGGGCTCCTACGAGCAGTACTTC
CASSVGQGSPGSYEQYF
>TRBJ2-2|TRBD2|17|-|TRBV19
TGTGCCAGTAGTATGGCTGGGACTAGCGGGAGTACCGGGGAGCTGTTTTTT
CASSMAGTSGSTGELFF
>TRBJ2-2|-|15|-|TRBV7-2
TGTGCCAGCACCGCCCACAGGCCCGTTAGCGGGGAGCTGTTTTTT
CASTAHRPVSGELFF
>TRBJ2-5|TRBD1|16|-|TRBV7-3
TGTGCCAGCAGCCTATCTGGGACAGGGGGCGTAGAGACCCAGTACTTC
CASSLSGTGGVETQYF
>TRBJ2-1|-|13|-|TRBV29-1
TGCAGCGTTGAAGAACCGAGGTACAATGAGCAGTTCTTC
CSVEEPRYNEQFF
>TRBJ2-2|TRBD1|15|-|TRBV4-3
TGCGCCAGCAGCCAGGGACAGGGCGGAACCGGGGAGCTGTTTTTT
CASSQGQGGTGELFF
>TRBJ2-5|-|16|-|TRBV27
TGTGCCAGCACCCAAAGGGTTGGGTTTGGGTTGGAGACCCAGTACTTC
CASTQRVGFGLETQYF
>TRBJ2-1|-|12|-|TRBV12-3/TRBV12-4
TGTGCCAGCCTCGACCAGTTGGGGGAGCAGTTCTTC
CASLDQLGEQFF
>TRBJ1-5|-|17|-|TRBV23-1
TGCGCCAGCAGTCAATCGAGTGGGGGAGAGGGCAATCAGCCCCAGCATTTT
CASSQSSGGEGNQPQHF
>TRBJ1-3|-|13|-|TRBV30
TGTGCCTGGACTGGCCGCTCTGGAAACACCATATATTTT
CAWTGRSGNTIYF
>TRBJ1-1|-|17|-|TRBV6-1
TGTGCCAGCAGTGAGCCGCTGGCAACACCCGGGGGCACTGAAGCTTTCTTT
CASSEPLATPGGTEAFF
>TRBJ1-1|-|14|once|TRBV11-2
TGTGCCAGCAGCTTAGGCGCGCTGGGCGGGAAAGCTTTCTTT
CASSLGALGGKAFF
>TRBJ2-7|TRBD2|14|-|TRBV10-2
TGCGCCAGCAGTGGAGCGGGAGGGTACTACGAGCAGTACTTC
CASSGAGGYYEQYF
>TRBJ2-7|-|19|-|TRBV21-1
TGTGCCAGCAGCAAATTAGGAGGCGCTCGGGGGGTCGAGGAGAGGGAGCAGTACTTC
CASSKLGGARGVEEREQYF
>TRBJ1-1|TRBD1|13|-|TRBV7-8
TGTGCCAGCAGCCAGGACAGGGGGCGCGAAGCTTTCTTT
CASSQDRGREAFF
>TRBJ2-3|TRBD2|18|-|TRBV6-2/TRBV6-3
TGTGCCAGCAGTTACGGGCCCCGGACTAGCGGGGGAAGGGATACGCAGTATTTT
CASSYGPRTSGGRDTQYF
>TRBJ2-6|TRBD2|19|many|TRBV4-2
TGTGCCAGCAGCCAAGATGGACTAGCGGGGGGGCCCGGGGCCAACGTCCTGACTTTC
CASSQDGLAGGPGANVLTF
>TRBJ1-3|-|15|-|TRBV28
TGTGCCAGCACTGCCGGTCAGCTCTCTGGAAACACCATATATTTT
CASTAGQLSGNTIYF
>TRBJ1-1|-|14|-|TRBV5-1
TGCGCCAGCAGCTACTACGGACGGAACACTGAAGCTTTCTTT
CASSYYGRNTEAFF
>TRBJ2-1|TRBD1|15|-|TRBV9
TGTGCCAGCAGCGTAGTGGGACAGGGACACAATGAGCAGTTCTTC
CASSVVGQGHNEQFF
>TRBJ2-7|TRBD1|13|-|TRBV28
TGTGCCACCCTGGACAGGGGTAAGTACGAGCAGTACTTC
CATLDRGKYEQYF
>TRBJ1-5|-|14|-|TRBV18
TGTGCCAGCTCACCTACCGGGATCAATCAGCCCCAGCATTTT
CASSPTGINQPQHF
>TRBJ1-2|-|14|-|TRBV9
TGTGCCAGCAGCGTAGGGCAGGGAGGGGATGGCTACACCTTC
CASSVGQGGDGYTF
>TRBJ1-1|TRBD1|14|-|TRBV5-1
TGCGCCAGCAGCTCTAGGACAGGGATAGGCGAAGCTTTCTTT
CASSSRTGIGEAFF